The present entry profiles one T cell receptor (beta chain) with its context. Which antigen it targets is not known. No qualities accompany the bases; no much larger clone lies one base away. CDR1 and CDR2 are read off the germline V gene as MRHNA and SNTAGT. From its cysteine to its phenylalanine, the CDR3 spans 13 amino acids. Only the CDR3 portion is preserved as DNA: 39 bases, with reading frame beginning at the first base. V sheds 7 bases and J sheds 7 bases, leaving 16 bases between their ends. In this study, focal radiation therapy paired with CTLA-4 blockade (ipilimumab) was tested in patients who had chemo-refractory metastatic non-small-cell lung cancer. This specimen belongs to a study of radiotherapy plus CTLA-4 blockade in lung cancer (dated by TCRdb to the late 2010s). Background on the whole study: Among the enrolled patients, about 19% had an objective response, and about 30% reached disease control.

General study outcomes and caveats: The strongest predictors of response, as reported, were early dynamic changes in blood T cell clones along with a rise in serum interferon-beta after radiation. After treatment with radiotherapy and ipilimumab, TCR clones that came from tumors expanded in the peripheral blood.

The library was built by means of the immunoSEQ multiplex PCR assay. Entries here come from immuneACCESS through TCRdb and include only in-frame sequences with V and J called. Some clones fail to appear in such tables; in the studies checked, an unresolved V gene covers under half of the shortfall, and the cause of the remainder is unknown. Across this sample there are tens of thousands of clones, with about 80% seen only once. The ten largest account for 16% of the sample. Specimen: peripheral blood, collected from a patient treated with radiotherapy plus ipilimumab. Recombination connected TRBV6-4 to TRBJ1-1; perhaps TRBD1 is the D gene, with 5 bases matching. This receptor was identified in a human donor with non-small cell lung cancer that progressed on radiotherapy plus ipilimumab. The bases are TGTGCCAGCATTCACAGGAGGTTGGTTGAAGCTTTCTTT. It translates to CASIHRRLVEAFF.